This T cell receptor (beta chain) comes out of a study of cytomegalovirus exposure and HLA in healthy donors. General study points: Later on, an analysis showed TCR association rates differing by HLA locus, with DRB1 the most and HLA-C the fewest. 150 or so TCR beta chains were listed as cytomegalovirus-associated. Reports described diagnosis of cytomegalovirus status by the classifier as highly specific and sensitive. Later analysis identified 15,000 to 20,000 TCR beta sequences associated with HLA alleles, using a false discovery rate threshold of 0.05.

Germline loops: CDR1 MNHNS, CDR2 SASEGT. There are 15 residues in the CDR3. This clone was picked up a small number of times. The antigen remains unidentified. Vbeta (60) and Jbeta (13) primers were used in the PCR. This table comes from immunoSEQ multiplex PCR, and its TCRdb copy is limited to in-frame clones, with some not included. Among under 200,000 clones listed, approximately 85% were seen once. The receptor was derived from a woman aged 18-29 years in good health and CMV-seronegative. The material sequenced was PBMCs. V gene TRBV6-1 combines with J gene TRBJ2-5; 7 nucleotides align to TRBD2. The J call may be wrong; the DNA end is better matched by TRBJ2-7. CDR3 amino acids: CASSEFGGVTYEQYF. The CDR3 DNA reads TGTGCCAGCAGTGAATTTGGGGGGGTTACCTACGAGCAGTACTTC.